The clone carrying this TCR beta chain was counted a few times. Its cognate antigen is unknown. Assay used: immunoSEQ multiplex PCR; TCRdb lists only in-frame clones, some missing. The sample shows some 150,000 clones, around 88% of them seen only once. The sample belongs to a study of T cell responses to AZD1222 COVID-19 vaccine. Study results and limitations: Mostly white British, mostly female donors; authors suggested clonal diversity may be underestimated. Repertoires were obtained solely post-peak T cell response. Spike-specific TCR breadth and depth went up after people got two AZD1222 doses. Regions 160-218 and 743-854 held dominance among vaccine-associated CD4 TCRs, which spanned spike.

Germline CDR1 SGHNT, CDR2 YYREEE (reference sequence). Trimming at V came to 4 bases and at J to 7 bases, leaving 9 bases not matched to a gene. The CDR3 is made up of 16 amino acids. Sequences were derived from peripheral blood, sampled on day 0 of MenACWY control vaccination. The receptor was isolated from an adult in good health. V gene TRBV5-4 combines with J gene TRBJ2-1; TRBD2 matches 12 bases. This CDR3 reads CASSLGSSGRVNEQFF. DNA for the CDR3: TGTGCCAGCAGCCTGGGGTCTAGCGGGAGGGTAAATGAGCAGTTCTTC. The entire variable domain, with the rest obtained from reference TRBV5-4 and TRBJ2-1, is as follows: ETGVTQSPTHLIKTRGQQVTLRCSSQSGHNTVSWYQQALGQGPQFIFQYYREEENGRGNFPPRFSGLQFPNYSSELNVNALELDDSALYLCASSLGSSGRVNEQFFGPGTRLTVL.